The clone carrying this T cell receptor (beta chain) showed up just once. This sample is part of a study of blood T cell repertoires in COVID-19. The wider study: T cells, B-cell-depleted T cells, or PBMCs supplied cDNA or gDNA.

Germline CDR1 reads SGHRS; CDR2 reads YFSETQ. This CDR3 region has 15 residues. V lost 2 bases and J lost 2; bases outside the gene matches: 7. Enrolled through a virtual design, the participants were between roughly 18 and 90 years of age and came from under 30 US areas. In the source study's methods: Amplified reference gene primers provided the basis for estimating nucleated cell counts. Some clones are missing from TCRdb's copy, which holds only in-frame ones; the method was immunoSEQ multiplex PCR. That table furnishes V, J and clone size, whereas the DNA furnished D and trimming. The sample yields 290,000 or so clones, approximately 90% seen once.

Input material: PBMCs or T cells enriched from blood (not recorded which). This sequence joins TRBV5-1 and TRBJ2-7, with 7 bases aligning to TRBD1. This receptor was taken from a woman aged 25 to 39 who had recovered from COVID-19. The CDR3 bases are TGCGCCAGCAGCTTAATCCAGGGGGAAACCTACGAGCAGTACTTC. Translation gives CASSLIQGETYEQYF.